This T cell receptor (beta chain) stems from a study of blood T cell repertoires in COVID-19. Study-level background: COVID-19 samples, acute and convalescent, were from the United States, Italy and Spain. T cells, B-cell-depleted T cells, or PBMCs supplied cDNA or gDNA.

TCRdb's table, derived via immunoSEQ multiplex PCR, lists solely in-frame clones and lacks some. The sample records 95,000 to 120,000 clones, 70% to 90% being singletons. The CDR3 is 15 amino acids. After removal of 1 base from V and 10 bases from J, the junction contained 9 bases not matched to a gene. Germline V gives CDR1 SGHTA, CDR2 FQGNSA. The clonotype originates from a woman between 65 and 79 years old who had recovered from COVID-19. V is TRBV7-2 and J is TRBJ1-1, with TRBD1 matching 10 bases. Sequencing was done on a sample of peripheral blood. The CDR3 DNA sequence: TGTGCCAGCAGCTTAGGATCCCGACAGGGGGCGGGAGCTTTCTTT. Translating it yields CASSLGSRQGAGAFF.